This T cell receptor (beta chain) comes out of a study of T cells in narcolepsy. There are 15 residues in the CDR3. The V and J ends lost 4 bases and 0 bases, in that order; junction bases with no gene match: 2. Germline V gene sequence: CDR1 KGHSH, CDR2 LQKENI. Assay used: immunoSEQ multiplex PCR; TCRdb lists only in-frame clones, some missing. The sample lists tens of thousands of clones; about 90% were seen once. The chain recombines TRBV18 with TRBJ2-2, with 7 bases that match TRBD1. This TCR was sampled from a human donor in good health. Sequencing was carried out using memory (CD45RA-) CD4+ T cells from blood. CDR3 amino acids: CASSRGTANTGELFF. CDR3 bases: TGTGCCAGCTCACGAGGGACAGCGAACACCGGGGAGCTGTTTTTT. The complete variable domain, with remaining parts taken from reference TRBV18 and TRBJ2-2, reads NAGVMQNPRHLVRRRGQEARLRCSPMKGHSHVYWYRQLPEEGLKFMVYLQKENIIDESGMPKERFSAEFPKEGPSILRIQQVVRGDSAAYFCASSRGTANTGELFFGEGSRLTVL.